The rows below give T cell receptor beta chains drawn from one sample of a study of cytomegalovirus exposure and HLA in healthy donors. Sequenced by immunoSEQ multiplex PCR; TCRdb stores in-frame clones only, minus some. The table has 160,000 or so clones, around 82% seen once; the top ten hold around 6.6%. The source material was PBMCs. These receptors all come from a woman aged 50 to 60 in good health and CMV-seropositive. CDR3s include the opening cysteine and the closing phenylalanine or tryptophan. D genes are given only for firm matches. Clone size is stated in some rows and not others, as once, few, many or a class when expanded.

D: .
V: TRBV4-1
J: TRBJ2-3
size: .
DNA: TGCGCCAGCAGCCAAGGTCTATTCACAGATACGCAGTATTTT
CDR3: CASSQGLFTDTQYF

D: .
V: TRBV2
J: TRBJ1-4
size: once
DNA: TGTGCCAGCACGAGTAGGCAGGGCGGTAATGAAAAACTGTTTTTT
CDR3: CASTSRQGGNEKLFF

D: .
V: TRBV5-4
J: TRBJ2-3
size: .
DNA: TGTGCCAGCAGCCCTGCGAGCACAGATACGCAGTATTTT
CDR3: CASSPASTDTQYF

D: .
V: TRBV7-2
J: TRBJ1-2
size: once
DNA: TGTGCCAGCAGCCCGAACCCCACAGGGTACTATGGCTACACCTTC
CDR3: CASSPNPTGYYGYTF

D: TRBD1
V: TRBV7-9
J: TRBJ1-2
size: .
DNA: TGTGCCAGCAGCTACGGGACAGGAGATGGCTACACCTTC
CDR3: CASSYGTGDGYTF

D: TRBD1
V: TRBV9
J: TRBJ2-2
size: .
DNA: TGTGCCAGCAGCGTGGGGCAGGGGGCGAACACCGGGGAGCTGTTTTTT
CDR3: CASSVGQGANTGELFF

D: .
V: TRBV6-4
J: TRBJ2-3
size: .
DNA: TGTGCCAGCAGCCGCAATGAGGCGCAGACAGATACGCAGTATTTT
CDR3: CASSRNEAQTDTQYF

D: TRBD1
V: TRBV5-5
J: TRBJ2-7
size: .
DNA: TGTGCCAGCAGCAATGGACAGGATCCCTCCTACGAGCAGTACTTC
CDR3: CASSNGQDPSYEQYF

D: .
V: TRBV2
J: TRBJ1-2
size: .
DNA: TGTGCCGCCGGGGGGGCTAACTATGGCTACACCTTC
CDR3: CAAGGANYGYTF

D: TRBD1
V: TRBV6-1
J: TRBJ2-1
size: .
DNA: TGTGCCACGCCGGGACAGGGATACAATGAGCAGTTCTTC
CDR3: CATPGQGYNEQFF

D: TRBD2
V: TRBV13
J: TRBJ2-7
size: .
DNA: TGTGCCAGCAGCTTAGGCGGGGGGGGGACCTACGAGCAGTACTTC
CDR3: CASSLGGGGTYEQYF

D: .
V: TRBV15
J: TRBJ1-5
size: few
DNA: TGTGCCACCAGCAGCAATCTACAGGCTCCCCAGCATTTT
CDR3: CATSSNLQAPQHF

D: TRBD2
V: TRBV19
J: TRBJ2-2
size: .
DNA: TGTGCCAGTAGTATACTAGCGGGGGGAAGCACCGGGGAGCTGTTTTTT
CDR3: CASSILAGGSTGELFF

D: .
V: TRBV5-1
J: TRBJ1-2
size: .
DNA: TGCGCCAGCGGTGAATCGGACTATGGCTACACCTTC
CDR3: CASGESDYGYTF

D: .
V: TRBV27
J: TRBJ2-1
size: .
DNA: TGTGCCAGCAGACTCGCTCTTAATAACAATGAGCAGTTCTTC
CDR3: CASRLALNNNEQFF

D: .
V: TRBV13
J: TRBJ2-7
size: .
DNA: TGTGCCAGCAGCCCCTGGCAGGGGCCTGACGAGCAGTACTTC
CDR3: CASSPWQGPDEQYF

D: .
V: TRBV7-9
J: TRBJ2-7
size: once
DNA: TGTGCCAGCAGCTTACCCTCGTCCTACGAGCAGTACTTC
CDR3: CASSLPSSYEQYF

D: TRBD1
V: TRBV5-1
J: TRBJ2-3
size: once
DNA: TGCGCCAGCAGCTTGGGCGACAGGGGGCCCCTATCCACAGATACGCAGTATTTT
CDR3: CASSLGDRGPLSTDTQYF

D: .
V: TRBV9
J: TRBJ2-7
size: .
DNA: TGTGCCAGCAGCGAGACACCAAGATCCTACGAGCAGTACTTC
CDR3: CASSETPRSYEQYF

D: TRBD1
V: TRBV19
J: TRBJ2-7
size: .
DNA: TGTGCCAGTAGTCCCGGACAGGGCGTCTACGAGCAGTACTTC
CDR3: CASSPGQGVYEQYF

D: TRBD2
V: TRBV7-2
J: TRBJ2-1
size: once
DNA: TGTGCCAGCAGCCTGGGACTAGCGGCGTACAATGAGCAGTTCTTC
CDR3: CASSLGLAAYNEQFF

D: TRBD1
V: TRBV7-2
J: TRBJ2-1
size: .
DNA: TGTGCCAGCAGCTTAGAGGGGACAGGGGTGTGGAATGAGCAGTTCTTC
CDR3: CASSLEGTGVWNEQFF

D: TRBD1
V: TRBV29-1
J: TRBJ2-1
size: .
DNA: TGCAGCGTTGAATACCGGACAGGCGAGCAGTTCTTC
CDR3: CSVEYRTGEQFF

D: TRBD1
V: TRBV6-1
J: TRBJ1-4
size: .
DNA: TGTGCCAGCAGTGGGCAGGGGGTATGGGAAAAACTGTTTTTT
CDR3: CASSGQGVWEKLFF

D: .
V: TRBV5-6
J: TRBJ2-1
size: .
DNA: TGTGCCAGCAGCGAGGGACTTCCAGGCCCCTACAATGAGCAGTTCTTC
CDR3: CASSEGLPGPYNEQFF

D: .
V: TRBV20-1
J: TRBJ1-2
size: .
DNA: TGCAGTGCTGCGAAACAGGTCGGCTACACCTTC
CDR3: CSAAKQVGYTF

D: .
V: TRBV21-1
J: TRBJ2-6
size: .
DNA: TGTGCCAGCAGCAAGGGGACAGGGAGCTCTGGGGCCAACGTCCTGACTTTC
CDR3: CASSKGTGSSGANVLTF

D: TRBD2
V: TRBV11-2
J: TRBJ2-7
size: .
DNA: TGTGCCAGCTCACTCGGGACTAATCGGTACGAGCAGTACTTC
CDR3: CASSLGTNRYEQYF

D: TRBD2
V: TRBV2
J: TRBJ2-2
size: .
DNA: TGTGCCAGCAGTGAAGTTAGCGGGGGGGCCAACACCGGGGAGCTGTTTTTT
CDR3: CASSEVSGGANTGELFF

D: .
V: TRBV19
J: TRBJ2-7
size: .
DNA: TGTGCCAGTAGTTTTTCGGGTCCATACGAGCAGTACTTC
CDR3: CASSFSGPYEQYF

D: .
V: TRBV7-9
J: TRBJ2-1
size: .
DNA: TGTGCCAGCAGCTTAGTGACCACAGGGAAGAATGAGCAGTTCTTC
CDR3: CASSLVTTGKNEQFF

D: TRBD1
V: TRBV2
J: TRBJ2-3
size: .
DNA: TGTGCCAGCAGTGTGACAGGGGGAGGCACAGATACGCAGTATTTT
CDR3: CASSVTGGGTDTQYF

D: .
V: TRBV11-2
J: TRBJ2-2
size: once
DNA: TGTGCCAGCAGCTCTATATACCGAGGGACCGGGGAGCTGTTTTTT
CDR3: CASSSIYRGTGELFF

D: TRBD2
V: TRBV6-1
J: TRBJ2-5
size: .
DNA: TGTGCCAGCGGGAGGGACCGAGAGACCCAGTACTTC
CDR3: CASGRDRETQYF

D: .
V: TRBV27
J: TRBJ1-5
size: .
DNA: TGTGCCAGCAGTCCGGGAATTGATCAGCCCCAGCATTTT
CDR3: CASSPGIDQPQHF

D: TRBD2
V: TRBV5-1
J: TRBJ2-3
size: .
DNA: TGCGCCAGCAGCTTGAGCGGGGGGATCAGCACAGATACGCAGTATTTT
CDR3: CASSLSGGISTDTQYF

D: TRBD2
V: TRBV10-3
J: TRBJ2-1
size: .
DNA: TGTGCCATCAGTGAGGGCGGGGGGCCCTACAATGAGCAGTTCTTC
CDR3: CAISEGGGPYNEQFF